The 32 T cell receptor beta chains presented below share a single source sample, sequenced in a study of blood T cells in healthy people across ages. For the second PCR, which ran for about 7 to 11 cycles, a sample-barcoded 5' primer and a J-beta primer mix were used. TCRdb itself ran the 5' RACE reads through MiXCR, one entry per CDR3 protein. The data contain hundreds of thousands of distinct CDR3 sequences, 52% of them singletons. The sequenced sample was blood. The receptors here all came from a woman of 80 years or more in good health.

The V and J genes are TRBV3-1 and TRBJ1-6; D might be TRBD1 (5 bases). Germline lookup yields CDR1 LGHDT and CDR2 YNNKEL (reference sequence). CDR3 size: 14 residues. V gave up 11 bases and J gave up 8 bases, with 19 bases separating them. CDR3 amino acids: CARSERGKDSPLHF. The CDR3 bases are TGTGCCCGTTCCGAAAGGGGTAAGGATTCACCCCTCCACTTT.

J is TRBJ2-2 and V is TRBV11-3, with 7 bases matching TRBD1. Germline V gives CDR1 SGHNT, CDR2 YENEEA. This CDR3 has 15 amino acids. J was trimmed by 4 bases and V by 4 bases; bases with no gene match: 6. DNA of the CDR3: TGTGCCAGCAGCTCCGGGACAGCGAGCACCGGGGAGCTGTTTTTT. Amino acids: CASSSGTASTGELFF.

The genes are TRBV5-1 and TRBJ2-5; 7 bases line up with TRBD1. Germline V lookup: CDR1 SGHRS, CDR2 YFSETQ. CDR3 length: 15 amino acids. V lost 4 bases and J lost 5; bases outside the gene matches: 11. Here the CDR3 reads CASSVLQGSQETQYF. The CDR3 DNA reads TGCGCCAGCAGCGTATTACAGGGGTCTCAGGAGACCCAGTACTTC.

This chain uses TRBV7-2 with TRBJ2-3, with D perhaps given as TRBD1 or TRBD2 (6 bases each). The CDR3 is made up of 14 amino acids. Germline V lookup: CDR1 SGHTA, CDR2 FQGNSA. Between the trimmed V and J ends, which lost 5 bases and 5 bases, there was a span of 14 bases. The CDR3 loop is CASSARGRGDTQYF. The CDR3 bases are TGTGCCAGCAGCGCCCGGGGGCGAGGAGATACGCAGTATTTT. Based on the CDR3 plus reference TRBV7-2 and TRBJ2-3, the full variable domain is GAGVSQSPSNKVTEKGKDVELRCDPISGHTALYWYRQSLGQGLEFLIYFQGNSAPDKSGLPSDRFSAERTGGSVSTLTIQRTQQEDSAVYLCASSARGRGDTQYFGPGTRLTVL.

The rearrangement links TRBV7-2 to TRBJ2-3, with D perhaps being TRBD1 or TRBD2 (5 bases each). Per germline, CDR1 SGHTA and CDR2 FQGNSA. The CDR3 totals 17 residues. The germline V and J ends were trimmed by 3 bases and 2 bases, with 18 bases remaining between them. CDR3 nucleotides: TGTGCCAGCAGCTTTCGTTTGCGAGGGGCCCTCACAGATACGCAGTATTTT. Its protein product is CASSFRLRGALTDTQYF.

This clonotype has at least ten counts. The chain recombines TRBV4-2 with TRBJ2-3, with D perhaps TRBD1 (5 bases). The CDR3 covers 13 residues. The germline V and J ends were trimmed by 3 bases and 4 bases, with 8 bases remaining between them. Germline CDR1 and CDR2: LGHNA and YNFKEQ. CDR3 nucleotide sequence: TGTGCCAGCAGCCAGACAGACGCAGATACGCAGTATTTT. This sequence encodes CASSQTDADTQYF.

The V call is TRBV7-3, the J call TRBJ2-3; no clear D. The germline gives CDR1 SGHTA, CDR2 FQGTGA. The CDR3 is 16 amino acids. The ends were cut back, 4 bases at V and 4 bases at J, with 18 bases in the middle. The DNA of the CDR3 is TGTGCCAGCAGCTCCGACTCTAGGATAGGGTCAGATACGCAGTATTTT. As protein: CASSSDSRIGSDTQYF.

The chain combines TRBV2 with TRBJ2-3; 13 nucleotides agree with TRBD2. This CDR3 comprises 17 residues. The V gene's germline CDR1 is SNHLY and CDR2 FYNNEI. V trimming: 3 bases; J trimming: 6 bases; junction bases outside the gene matches: 9. DNA of the CDR3: TGTGCCAGCAGTGATAGTACTAGCGGGGGGGCCAAGGATACGCAGTATTTT. Protein product: CASSDSTSGGAKDTQYF.

The chain combines TRBV29-1 with TRBJ1-5; TRBD1 is a possible D gene (6 bases). V was pared by 3 bases and J by 5 bases, with 8 bases between. This CDR3 region has 12 residues. CDR1 is SQVTM, CDR2 ANQGSEA, per germline. CDR3 sequence (DNA): TGCAGCGTTGACCAGGGGTATCAGCCCCAGCATTTT. Encoded protein: CSVDQGYQPQHF.

This clonotype was picked up many times. CDR3: CASSYRTLARETQYF. In DNA form, the CDR3 reads TGTGCCAGCAGTTACCGCACACTAGCTAGGGAGACCCAGTACTTC. The V gene is TRBV6-5, the J gene TRBJ2-5; D may be TRBD2 (6 bases). The CDR3 length is 15 residues. The germline V and J ends were trimmed by 2 bases and 5 bases, with 15 bases remaining between them. Germline CDR1 and CDR2: MNHEY and SVGAGI.

As for this clonotype: A read error may be the cause here, since a much bigger clone is one base away. DNA for the CDR3: TGCAGCGCTGGGGCAGGGGAAGAGACCCAGTACTTC. Translation: CSAGAGEETQYF. The gene calls are TRBV29-1 and TRBJ2-5, with a possible D match to TRBD1 (6 bases). V was shortened by 7 bases and J by 3 bases, with 12 bases between the two germline ends. The CDR3 has 12 amino acids. Germline lookup yields CDR1 SQVTM and CDR2 ANQGSEA.

This clonotype was observed a few times. This chain uses TRBV5-1 with TRBJ2-1; D is uncertain. The end of the DNA aligns better with TRBJ2-7, so the J call may be wrong. The CDR3 totals 16 residues. Germline V gene lookup returns CDR1 SGHRS and CDR2 YFSETQ. The CDR3 is CASSLALVLSYNEQYF. The CDR3 DNA is TGCGCCAGCAGCTTGGCCCTGGTACTCTCCTACAATGAGCAGTACTTC.

This clonotype was detected a few times. The V call is TRBV28, the J call TRBJ1-2, with TRBD1 as a possible D gene (5 bases). The CDR3 consists of 15 residues. CDR1 and CDR2 from the germline V gene are MDHEN and SYDVKM. Trimming took off 4 bases at V and 2 bases at J, with 14 bases between the two ends. The CDR3 coding sequence is TGTGCCAGCAGTTCAGCAGTTCGGGGGAACTATGGCTACACCTTC. This translates into CASSSAVRGNYGYTF.

This clonotype was counted once. This may come from a read error, since a much larger clone is one base off. The rearrangement uses TRBV27 and TRBJ2-1, with TRBD2 matching over 11 bases. Germline V gives CDR1 MNHEY, CDR2 SMNVEV (reference sequence). With 6 bases clipped from V and 13 bases from J, the junction kept 14 bases outside the gene matches. The CDR3 loop spans 15 amino acids. CDR3: CASSSLTSGEETQFF. The CDR3, as DNA: TGTGCCAGCAGCTCCTTGACTAGCGGGGAAGAGACCCAGTTCTTC.

This chain connects TRBV12-3 or TRBV12-4 to TRBJ1-6; D is possibly TRBD1 (5 bases). CDR3 length equals 14 residues. V lost 5 bases and J 7 bases, leaving 12 bases between the germline ends. The CDR3 is CASSVRQGNSPLHF. CDR3 nucleotides: TGTGCCAGCAGTGTGCGGCAGGGCAATTCACCCCTCCACTTT.

This clonotype was counted between two and nine times. The V call is TRBV7-2, the J call TRBJ1-2, with D possibly TRBD1 on 5 matching bases. Germline V lookup: CDR1 SGHTA, CDR2 FQGNSA. V was trimmed by 4 bases and J by 3 bases, leaving 15 bases between them. This CDR3 has 15 amino acids. The CDR3 is CASSSAAQEYYGYTF. The CDR3 nucleotides read TGTGCCAGCAGCTCAGCGGCACAGGAGTACTATGGCTACACCTTC.

The V and J genes are TRBV7-9 and TRBJ2-3, with D possibly TRBD2 on 6 matching bases. The CDR3 length is 18 residues. V was pared by 5 bases and J by 2 bases, with 23 bases between. Germline values: CDR1 SEHNR, CDR2 FQNEAQ (reference sequence). This chain's CDR3 is CASSIRGGIAVFTDTQYF. In nucleotides, the CDR3 is TGTGCCAGCAGCATCCGCGGCGGAATAGCGGTTTTCACAGATACGCAGTATTTT.

The genes are TRBV20-1 and TRBJ2-3; D is possibly TRBD2 (5 bases). This CDR3 has 15 residues. In germline, CDR1 is DFQATT, CDR2 SNEGSKA (reference sequence). Trimming took 0 bases from V and 5 from J, leaving 15 bases between them. The CDR3 protein is CSARDGREWGDTQYF. In DNA form, the CDR3 reads TGCAGTGCTAGAGATGGTAGGGAGTGGGGAGATACGCAGTATTTT.

Note on this clonotype: This may stem from a read error, because a much larger clone lies one nucleotide away. This chain links TRBV28 with TRBJ2-1, with D maybe TRBD1 (6 bases). The ends were cut back, 6 bases at V and 10 bases at J, with 13 bases in the middle. CDR1 and CDR2 (germline): MDHEN, SYDVKM. CDR3 length: 12 residues. CDR3 loop: CASRSNGQEQFF. As DNA, the CDR3 is TGTGCCAGCAGGTCAAACGGACAGGAGCAGTTCTTC.

DNA of the CDR3: TGTGCCAGCAGCGATAAAAAGGGACCAGGGACAGATACGCAGTATTTT. This translates into CASSDKKGPGTDTQYF. This chain uses TRBV7-2 with TRBJ2-3; D possibly uses TRBD1 or TRBD2 (5 bases each). Germline V gene data show CDR1 as SGHTA and CDR2 as FQGNSA. V was cut by 5 bases and J by 3 bases, with 18 bases left in between. This CDR3 spans 16 amino acids.

This clonotype was found many times. This chain connects TRBV3-1 to TRBJ2-1, with a weak D call TRBD1 (6 bases). Trimming stripped 4 bases from V and 9 bases from J, with 16 bases between. Germline V gives CDR1 LGHDT, CDR2 YNNKEL (reference sequence). The CDR3 spans 14 residues. CDR3 nucleotides: TGTGCCAGCAGCCTGGGGGCCGGAGAAGGTGAGCAGTTCTTC. Translated: CASSLGAGEGEQFF.

Notes on this clonotype: Given a much more abundant clone one base away, this may be a read error. The genes are TRBV11-1 and TRBJ2-1, with D perhaps TRBD2 (6 bases). In germline, CDR1 is SGHAT, CDR2 FQDESV (reference sequence). The CDR3 length is 16 residues. The DNA for the CDR3 is TGTGCCAGCAGCGCCCCGGAGGGCCCCTCCTACATTGAGCAGTTCTTC. This encodes CASSAPEGPSYIEQFF.

The rearrangement joins TRBV12-3 or TRBV12-4 to TRBJ1-6; 7 bases agree with TRBD1. This CDR3 is 14 amino acids long. J was trimmed by 4 bases and V by 4 bases; bases with no gene match: 1. The CDR3 DNA reads as TGTGCCAGCAGTTGGACAGGTTATAATTCACCCCTCCACTTT. Translating it yields CASSWTGYNSPLHF.

The chain is built from TRBV3-1 and TRBJ2-4, with a tentative D call TRBD2 (5 bases). The DNA end is more similar to TRBJ2-7, so the J call may be wrong. The CDR3 loop spans 12 amino acids. CDR1 is LGHDT, CDR2 YNNKEL, per germline (reference sequence). CDR3 nucleotide sequence: TGTGCCAGCAGCGTAGGGAGAAGCGAGCAGTACTTC. It yields the protein CASSVGRSEQYF.

The chain is built from TRBV7-9 and TRBJ2-1, with 12 nucleotides matching TRBD2. The CDR3 extends over 16 amino acids. Looked up from germline, CDR1 is SEHNR and CDR2 is FQNEAQ (reference sequence). With V trimmed by 5 bases and J by 6 bases, 8 bases remained unmatched. CDR3 residues: CASSPTSGSEGNEQFF. CDR3 DNA sequence: TGTGCCAGCAGCCCGACTAGCGGGAGTGAAGGCAATGAGCAGTTCTTC.

This clonotype appeared many times. The chain employs TRBV6-5 and TRBJ2-3; 7 nucleotides align to TRBD2. The CDR3 spans 13 residues. The germline gives CDR1 MNHEY, CDR2 SVGAGI. J gave up 11 bases and V 2 bases, and 7 bases lay outside the gene matches. CDR3 amino acids: CASSYPGLSVQYF. The CDR3 bases are TGTGCCAGCAGTTACCCGGGACTATCAGTGCAGTATTTT.

The chain uses TRBV10-1 and TRBJ2-7, with 7 positions matching TRBD2. This CDR3 spans 11 amino acids. The V gene's germline CDR1 is WNHNN and CDR2 SYGVQD (reference sequence). J was trimmed by 10 bases and V by 8 bases; bases with no gene match: 8. In DNA form, the CDR3 reads TGCGCCAGCTCTAGCGGAGAGGCCCAGTACTTC. It encodes CASSSGEAQYF.

This clonotype was observed many times. V is TRBV7-3 and J is TRBJ2-1; no clear D. Per the germline V gene, CDR1 is SGHTA and CDR2 is FQGTGA. V shed 2 bases and J shed 6 bases, with 11 bases lying between them. The CDR3 has 14 amino acids. The CDR3 DNA reads as TGTGCCAGCAGCTTAGTGTCAAACATCAATGAGCAGTTCTTC. The encoded protein is CASSLVSNINEQFF.

This chain connects TRBV6-5 to TRBJ1-5, with TRBD1 as a possible D gene (5 bases). The ends were cut back, 6 bases at V and 8 bases at J, with 14 bases in the middle. The V gene's germline CDR1 is MNHEY and CDR2 SVGAGI. This CDR3 has 13 amino acids. The CDR3 loop reads CASRGGTGEPQHF. CDR3 nucleotide sequence: TGTGCCAGCAGGGGAGGGACCGGGGAGCCCCAGCATTTT.

V usage is TRBV29-1 and J usage is TRBJ2-1; 7 bases agree with TRBD2. Germline-derived CDR1 and CDR2 are SQVTM and ANQGSEA. This CDR3 is built from 15 residues. J gave up 4 bases and V 3 bases, and 9 bases lay outside the gene matches. The CDR3 region is CSVDSRRENYNEQFF. CDR3 coding DNA: TGCAGCGTTGATTCTAGGCGGGAGAATTACAATGAGCAGTTCTTC.

The CDR3 loop reads CASGLEGAAYEQYF. CDR3 sequence (DNA): TGTGCCAGCGGACTGGAGGGAGCGGCCTACGAGCAGTACTTC. V usage is TRBV28 and J usage is TRBJ2-4; a possible D gene is TRBD2 (6 bases). The DNA end favors TRBJ2-7, so the J call may be wrong. Germline CDR1 MDHEN, CDR2 SYDVKM. This CDR3 comprises 14 residues.

Comments on this clonotype: This may be a read error: a much more frequent sequence differs by one nucleotide. The genes are TRBV12-3 or TRBV12-4 and TRBJ2-1; 8 bases are a match to TRBD2. TRBJ2-7 explains the end of the DNA better; the J call may be wrong. The CDR3 runs 16 residues. This CDR3 is CASTVSGESSYNEQYF. CDR3 sequence (DNA): TGTGCCAGCACCGTTAGCGGGGAGAGCTCCTACAATGAGCAGTACTTC.